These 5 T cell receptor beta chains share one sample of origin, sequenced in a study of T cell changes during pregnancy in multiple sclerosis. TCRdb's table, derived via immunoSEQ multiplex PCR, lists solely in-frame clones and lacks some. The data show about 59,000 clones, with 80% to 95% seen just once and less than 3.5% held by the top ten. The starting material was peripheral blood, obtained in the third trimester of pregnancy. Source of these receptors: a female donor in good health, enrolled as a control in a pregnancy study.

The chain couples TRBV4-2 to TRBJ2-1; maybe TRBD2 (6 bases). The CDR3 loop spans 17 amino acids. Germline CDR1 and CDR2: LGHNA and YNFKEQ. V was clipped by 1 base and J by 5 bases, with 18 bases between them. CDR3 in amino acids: CASSQVGGAGLHNEQFF. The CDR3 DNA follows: TGTGCCAGCAGCCAAGTCGGGGGAGCGGGCCTCCACAATGAGCAGTTCTTC.

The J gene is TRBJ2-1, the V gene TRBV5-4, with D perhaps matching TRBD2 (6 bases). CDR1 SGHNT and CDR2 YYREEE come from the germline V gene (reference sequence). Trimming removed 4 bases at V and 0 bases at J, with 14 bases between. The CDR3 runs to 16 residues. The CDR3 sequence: CASSPAGGSSYNEQFF. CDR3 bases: TGTGCCAGCAGCCCGGCCGGAGGGAGCTCCTACAATGAGCAGTTCTTC.

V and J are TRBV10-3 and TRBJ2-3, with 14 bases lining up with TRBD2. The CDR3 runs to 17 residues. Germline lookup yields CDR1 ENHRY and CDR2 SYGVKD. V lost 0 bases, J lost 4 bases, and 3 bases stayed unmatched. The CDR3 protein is CAISESTTSGGADTQYF. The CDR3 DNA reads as TGTGCCATCAGTGAGTCTACGACTAGCGGGGGGGCAGATACGCAGTATTTT.

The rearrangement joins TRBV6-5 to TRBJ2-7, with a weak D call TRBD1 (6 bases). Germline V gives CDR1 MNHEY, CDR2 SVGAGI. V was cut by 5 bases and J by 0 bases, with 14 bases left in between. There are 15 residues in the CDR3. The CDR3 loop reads CASSTPGTYSYEQYF. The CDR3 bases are TGTGCCAGCAGTACCCCCGGGACATACTCCTACGAGCAGTACTTC.

CDR3 region: CASSPSTGTFSGYTF. The CDR3 DNA reads as TGTGCCAGCAGCCCCTCCACCGGGACTTTCTCTGGCTACACCTTC. The chain combines TRBV7-2 with TRBJ1-2; tentative D call: TRBD1 (5 bases). Germline V lookup: CDR1 SGHTA, CDR2 FQGNSA. V was pared by 5 bases and J by 7 bases, with 20 bases between. CDR3 length: 15 amino acids.